These 29 T cell receptor beta chains came from one sample sequenced in a study of OX40 agonist ivuxolimab in advanced cancers. The method was the immunoSEQ multiplex PCR assay. TCRdb retrieved this table from immuneACCESS and kept in-frame rearrangements only. Not all clones are present; in checked studies, unresolved V genes account for under half, and no reason is known for the remainder. Present in this sample are about 17,000 clones, approximately 77% of which were seen just once. The ten largest clonotypes hold 24% of the sample. Specimen: CD4+ or CD8+ T cells sorted from blood, collected in a trial of the OX40 agonist ivuxolimab. The origin of the receptors is an adult with an advanced solid tumor such as melanoma, head and neck, liver or kidney cancer.

The chain is built from TRBV14 and TRBJ2-3; D is possibly TRBD2 (5 bases). This CDR3 has 16 amino acids. The germline CDR1 and CDR2 sequences are SGHDN and FVKESK. The V and J ends lost 4 bases and 2 bases respectively, with 16 bases between them. This CDR3 reads CASSPRATLITDTQYF. Written as DNA, the CDR3 is TGTGCCAGCAGCCCGAGGGCCACCCTTATCACAGATACGCAGTATTTT.

This chain uses TRBV11-3 with TRBJ2-7; no definite D call. CDR3 length: 13 amino acids. Per the germline V gene, CDR1 is SGHNT and CDR2 is YENEEA. With 0 bases removed from V and 1 base from J, the gap between germline ends came to 4 bases. The CDR3 region has the DNA TGTGCCAGCAGCTTAGAACGGTCCTACGAGCAGTACTTC. Its translation: CASSLERSYEQYF. Drawing the rest from reference TRBV11-3 and TRBJ2-7, the complete variable domain is EAGVVQSPRYKIIEKKQPVAFWCNPISGHNTLYWYLQNLGQGPELLIRYENEEAVDDSQLPKDRFSAERLKGVDSTLKIQPAELGDSAVYLCASSLERSYEQYFGPGTRLTVT.

This clone was seen a few times. J is TRBJ1-5 and V is TRBV28, with D unresolved. The CDR3 length is 16 residues. V was clipped by 5 bases and J by 0 bases, with 14 bases between them. Looked up from germline, CDR1 is MDHEN and CDR2 is SYDVKM. The CDR3 region has the DNA TGTGCCAGCAGTGTGACTCCGACGGTTAGCAATCAGCCCCAGCATTTT. Translated, it gives CASSVTPTVSNQPQHF.

J is TRBJ2-5 and V is TRBV27; 11 bases align to TRBD2. In germline, CDR1 is MNHEY, CDR2 SMNVEV (reference sequence). This CDR3 is 15 amino acids long. V gave up 6 bases and J gave up 5 bases; unmatched junction bases: 8. The CDR3: CASRLLAGVGETQYF. Written as DNA, the CDR3 is TGTGCCAGCAGGCTACTAGCGGGGGTGGGGGAGACCCAGTACTTC.

This clone was recorded a few times. V and J are TRBV27 and TRBJ1-2; the D is unclear. This CDR3 has 16 amino acids. CDR1 MNHEY and CDR2 SMNVEV come from the germline V gene (reference sequence). V was cut by 2 bases and J by 6 bases, with 19 bases left in between. As DNA, the CDR3 is TGTGCCAGCAGTTTACCCCCGGCAGTTCGACTCGATGGCTACACCTTC. Translating it yields CASSLPPAVRLDGYTF.

Judged by abundance, this clone is medium-sized (0.01 to 0.1%). The rearrangement joins TRBV10-3 to TRBJ1-5, with 9 bases identical to TRBD1. Germline V gene sequence: CDR1 ENHRY, CDR2 SYGVKD. The CDR3 totals 13 residues. V shed 6 bases, J shed 6 bases, and the junction held 3 bases outside the gene matches. The CDR3 loop reads CAIRGQGGQPQHF. CDR3 nucleotide sequence: TGTGCCATCAGGGGACAGGGTGGTCAGCCCCAGCATTTT.

The CDR3 nucleotides are TGTGCCAGCAGCTTAGCACTCACGGGTACGCAGTATTTT. Its protein product is CASSLALTGTQYF. The chain combines TRBV13 with TRBJ2-3; D call uncertain. V was shortened by 1 base and J by 8 bases, with 10 bases between the two germline ends. Per the germline V gene, CDR1 is PRHDT and CDR2 is FYEKMQ (reference sequence). This CDR3 comprises 13 residues.

The chain is built from TRBV4-1 and TRBJ1-3; D is ambiguous. The germline V gene encodes CDR1 MGHRA and CDR2 YSYEKL. This CDR3 is built from 17 residues. V gave up 2 bases and J gave up 0 bases, with 14 bases separating them. CDR3 in amino acids: CASSQLATSSSGNTIYF. The CDR3 region has the DNA TGCGCCAGCAGCCAACTAGCGACGTCTAGCTCTGGAAACACCATATATTTT.

In this sample, this clone turned up a few times. The chain links TRBV27 to TRBJ2-7; no definite D call. The CDR3 runs 13 residues. The ends were cut back, 3 bases at V and 0 bases at J, with 6 bases in the middle. From germline, CDR1 is MNHEY and CDR2 SMNVEV (reference sequence). CDR3 region: CASSFASSYEQYF. The CDR3 DNA follows: TGTGCCAGCAGTTTTGCAAGCTCCTACGAGCAGTACTTC.

The chain links TRBV9 to TRBJ2-2, with D maybe TRBD1 (6 bases). Germline loops: CDR1 SGDLS, CDR2 YYNGEE. V was clipped by 0 bases and J by 7 bases, with 10 bases between them. The CDR3 extends over 14 amino acids. CDR3 coding DNA: TGTGCCAGCAGCGTAGGGGGGCTTGGCGGGGAGCTGTTTTTT. Amino acids: CASSVGGLGGELFF.

The chain employs TRBV29-1 and TRBJ1-4; a possible D gene is TRBD1 (5 bases). V was cut by 7 bases and J by 0 bases, with 15 bases left in between. Germline CDR1 and CDR2: SQVTM and ANQGSEA. This CDR3 comprises 15 residues. CDR3 in amino acids: CSAVDSRATNEKLFF. CDR3 nucleotides: TGCAGCGCCGTCGACAGTCGGGCAACTAATGAAAAACTGTTTTTT.

The chain has TRBV15 and TRBJ2-2; unclear D gene. From germline, CDR1 is LNHNV and CDR2 YYDKDF (reference sequence). The CDR3 is 12 amino acids. V was cut by 2 bases and J by 8 bases, with 6 bases left in between. This CDR3 is CATSRLAGELFF. DNA of the CDR3: TGTGCCACCAGCAGACTCGCGGGGGAGCTGTTTTTT.

The chain has TRBV7-8 and TRBJ2-1; 14 nucleotides agree with TRBD2. The CDR3 runs to 15 residues. With V trimmed by 5 bases and J by 6 bases, 3 bases remained unmatched. Looked up from germline, CDR1 is SGHVS and CDR2 is FQNEAQ. As DNA, the CDR3 is TGTGCCAGCAGCCCGGGACTAGCGGGGGTCAATGAGCAGTTCTTC. Amino acids: CASSPGLAGVNEQFF.

The gene calls are TRBV7-9 and TRBJ2-7, with TRBD1 matching over 12 bases. Trimming removed 4 bases from V and 3 bases from J; junction bases left unmatched: 10. Germline V CDR1 and CDR2: SEHNR, FQNEAQ (reference sequence). This CDR3 spans 17 amino acids. The CDR3 coding sequence is TGTGCCAGCAGCTGGACAGCCGGGACAGGGGGCATCTACGAGCAGTACTTC. It translates to CASSWTAGTGGIYEQYF.

This chain uses TRBV5-1 with TRBJ2-3; 8 bases are a match to TRBD2. Germline values: CDR1 SGHRS, CDR2 YFSETQ. The CDR3 covers 19 residues. V lost 0 bases, J lost 5 bases, and 17 bases stayed unmatched. In DNA form, the CDR3 reads TGCGCCAGCAGCTTGGAGTCATCATCGGGGGGGCCGATCCGAGATACGCAGTATTTT. It codes for CASSLESSSGGPIRDTQYF.

A note on this clone: The germline gene is not matched at one end of the junction; a read error may be the cause. DNA for the CDR3: TGTGCTAGCAGCTCTGCGGGGGGCGAGCAGTACTTC. Translation: CASSSAGGEQYF. The chain combines TRBV7-7 with TRBJ2-7; 8 bases align to TRBD2. CDR1 and CDR2 from the germline V gene are SSHAT and FNYEAQ (reference sequence). CDR3 length equals 12 residues.

This chain connects TRBV7-8 to TRBJ2-7; no firm D call. Trimming stripped 0 bases from V and 1 base from J, with 13 bases between. Germline V gene data show CDR1 as SGHVS and CDR2 as FQNEAQ. The CDR3 has 16 residues. CDR3 sequence: CASSLAVIGQSYEQYF. The CDR3 region has the DNA TGTGCCAGCAGCTTAGCAGTGATAGGTCAGTCCTACGAGCAGTACTTC.

The CDR3 region is CASNPLGTGKETQYF. As DNA, the CDR3 is TGTGCCAGCAACCCTTTGGGGACAGGGAAAGAGACCCAGTACTTC. The chain is built from TRBV28 and TRBJ2-5; 9 bases map to TRBD1. Germline V gene lookup returns CDR1 MDHEN and CDR2 SYDVKM. With 7 bases clipped from V and 3 bases from J, the junction kept 9 bases outside the gene matches. The CDR3 has 15 residues. The full variable domain, with the rest looked up from reference TRBV28 and TRBJ2-5, is DVKVTQSSRYLVKRTGEKVFLECVQDMDHENMFWYRQDPGLGLRLIYFSYDVKMKEKGDIPEGYSVSREKKERFSLILESASTNQTSMYLCASNPLGTGKETQYFGPGTRLLVL.

In its sample, this clone was seen a few times. This chain uses TRBV6-1 with TRBJ2-7; possibly TRBD2 for D (6 bases). V was cut by 6 bases and J by 1 base, with 16 bases left in between. The length of the CDR3 is 15 residues. Germline-derived CDR1 and CDR2 are MNHNS and SASEGT. The CDR3 loop reads CASRGDLRGSYEQYF. Written as DNA, the CDR3 is TGTGCCAGCAGGGGGGACTTGCGGGGTTCCTACGAGCAGTACTTC.

The chain uses TRBV18 and TRBJ2-7, with a possible D match to TRBD2 (5 bases). With 2 bases removed from V and 4 bases from J, the gap between germline ends came to 12 bases. Germline V gene data show CDR1 as KGHSH and CDR2 as LQKENI. The CDR3 runs to 14 residues. Here the CDR3 reads CASSPVGSGYEQYF. CDR3 sequence (DNA): TGTGCCAGCTCACCAGTTGGCAGCGGTTACGAGCAGTACTTC.

CDR3 in DNA: TGTGCCAGCAGTTACTTTGGTCCTAGCTGGGGGCAGTTCTTC. This translates into CASSYFGPSWGQFF. This chain links TRBV6-9 with TRBJ2-1, with TRBD2 as a possible D gene (5 bases). CDR1 is MNHGY and CDR2 is SVAAGI in the germline V gene. The CDR3 length is 14 residues. Trimming removed 3 bases from V and 12 bases from J, with 18 bases in between.

The V call is TRBV9, the J call TRBJ1-4; D is unresolved. The CDR3 is 15 residues long. V gave up 4 bases and J gave up 0 bases, with 10 bases separating them. Germline lookup yields CDR1 SGDLS and CDR2 YYNGEE. CDR3 sequence: CASSPSDATNEKLFF. In DNA, the CDR3 is TGTGCCAGCAGCCCCTCGGATGCAACTAATGAAAAACTGTTTTTT.

In regard to this clone: This CDR3 is also generated by other DNA sequences in the sample. V usage is TRBV9 and J usage is TRBJ2-2, with 7 positions matching TRBD2. The CDR3 sequence is 15 residues long. The V gene's germline CDR1 is SGDLS and CDR2 YYNGEE. V lost 0 bases, J lost 1 base, and 0 bases stayed unmatched. The CDR3 coding sequence is TGTGCCAGCAGCGTAGGCGGGGGGAACACCGGGGAGCTGTTTTTT. Its translation: CASSVGGGNTGELFF.

The chain employs TRBV5-6 and TRBJ1-1, with TRBD1 matching 9 bases. The germline CDR1 and CDR2 sequences are SGHDT and YYEEEE. V shed 5 bases, J shed 11 bases, and the junction held 7 bases outside the gene matches. The CDR3 length is 12 residues. CDR3 in DNA: TGTGCCAGCAGTTCCGGGACAGGGAACGCTTTCTTT. Its translation: CASSSGTGNAFF.

The rearrangement uses TRBV5-6 and TRBJ1-5; D unclear. The CDR3 extends over 14 amino acids. V gave up 8 bases and J gave up 3 bases, with 15 bases separating them. CDR1 is SGHDT, CDR2 YYEEEE, per germline. Written as DNA, the CDR3 is TGTGCCAGTCATCGACGCTATCTCAATCAGCCCCAGCATTTT. Protein sequence: CASHRRYLNQPQHF.

The chain links TRBV29-1 to TRBJ1-2; 8 positions match TRBD1. This CDR3 comprises 16 residues. Germline values: CDR1 SQVTM, CDR2 ANQGSEA. V lost 7 bases, J lost 1 base, and 14 bases stayed unmatched. CDR3 residues: CSASPEWGQVNYGYTF. The CDR3, as DNA: TGCAGCGCCTCCCCCGAATGGGGACAGGTTAACTATGGCTACACCTTC.

The chain joins TRBV11-3 to TRBJ2-5, with 7 bases matching TRBD2. Gene TRBJ2-7 matches the end of the DNA better, so the J call may be wrong. Per germline, CDR1 SGHNT and CDR2 YENEEA. The CDR3 is made up of 15 amino acids. The CDR3 protein is CASSLEIAGNYEQYF. CDR3 sequence (DNA): TGTGCCAGCAGCTTAGAAATAGCGGGCAACTACGAGCAGTACTTC.

This clone has just a few counts. V usage is TRBV7-8 and J usage is TRBJ1-5; D is unclear. The CDR3 covers 16 residues. The germline CDR1 and CDR2 sequences are SGHVS and FQNEAQ. The ends were cut back, 5 bases at V and 1 base at J, with 15 bases in the middle. DNA for the CDR3: TGTGCCAGCAGCCCAGACCCGGGCGAGAGCAATCAGCCCCAGCATTTT. Translation: CASSPDPGESNQPQHF.

The chain uses TRBV4-3 and TRBJ2-7; D unclear. V shed 2 bases and J shed 3 bases, with 8 bases lying between them. The CDR3 has 13 amino acids. Germline lookup yields CDR1 LGHNA and CDR2 YSLEER. The chain's CDR3 is CASSQFLHYEQYF. CDR3 sequence (DNA): TGCGCCAGCAGCCAATTCCTTCACTACGAGCAGTACTTC.